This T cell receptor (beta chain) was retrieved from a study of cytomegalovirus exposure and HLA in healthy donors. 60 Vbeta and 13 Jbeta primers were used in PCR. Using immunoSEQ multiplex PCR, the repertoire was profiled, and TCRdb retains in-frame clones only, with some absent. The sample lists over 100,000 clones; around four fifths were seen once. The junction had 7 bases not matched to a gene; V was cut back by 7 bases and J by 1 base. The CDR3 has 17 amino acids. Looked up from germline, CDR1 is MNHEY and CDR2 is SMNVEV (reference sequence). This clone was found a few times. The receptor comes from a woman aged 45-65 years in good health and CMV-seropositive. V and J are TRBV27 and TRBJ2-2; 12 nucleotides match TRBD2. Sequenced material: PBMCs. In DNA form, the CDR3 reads TGTGCCAGCACAACATGGACTAGCGGGGAGAACACCGGGGAGCTGTTTTTT. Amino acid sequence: CASTTWTSGENTGELFF.